This TCR beta chain was found in a study of T cell repertoires in cytomegalovirus infection. Study-level information: Through public TCR beta signatures, both CMV infection and matching HLA type were indicated. Study outcomes and limitations: In two of eight donors, the top clonotype was HLA-C-restricted CMV-specific.

Only a few counts were recorded for this clonotype. Its matching antigen is unknown. The CDR3 is made up of 11 amino acids. In germline, CDR1 is SEHNR, CDR2 FQNEAQ (reference sequence). The V gene lost 7 bases and the J gene lost 9 bases, with 11 bases spanning the gap. One entry per CDR3 protein results from TCRdb running MiXCR on the reads. The sample has some 500,000 distinct CDR3 sequences, around 35% seen once. This clonotype originated in a human donor in good health (CMV status not recorded). Some clones in this sample may be carry-over from other donors' samples. The chain is built from TRBV7-9 and TRBJ2-3, with a weak D call TRBD1 (7 bases). Sequencing was performed on cultured PBMCs, taken from culture after CMV antigen stimulation. The CDR3 spells CASTRGDTQYF. The CDR3 DNA is TGTGCCAGCACCAGGGGGGACACGCAGTATTTT.